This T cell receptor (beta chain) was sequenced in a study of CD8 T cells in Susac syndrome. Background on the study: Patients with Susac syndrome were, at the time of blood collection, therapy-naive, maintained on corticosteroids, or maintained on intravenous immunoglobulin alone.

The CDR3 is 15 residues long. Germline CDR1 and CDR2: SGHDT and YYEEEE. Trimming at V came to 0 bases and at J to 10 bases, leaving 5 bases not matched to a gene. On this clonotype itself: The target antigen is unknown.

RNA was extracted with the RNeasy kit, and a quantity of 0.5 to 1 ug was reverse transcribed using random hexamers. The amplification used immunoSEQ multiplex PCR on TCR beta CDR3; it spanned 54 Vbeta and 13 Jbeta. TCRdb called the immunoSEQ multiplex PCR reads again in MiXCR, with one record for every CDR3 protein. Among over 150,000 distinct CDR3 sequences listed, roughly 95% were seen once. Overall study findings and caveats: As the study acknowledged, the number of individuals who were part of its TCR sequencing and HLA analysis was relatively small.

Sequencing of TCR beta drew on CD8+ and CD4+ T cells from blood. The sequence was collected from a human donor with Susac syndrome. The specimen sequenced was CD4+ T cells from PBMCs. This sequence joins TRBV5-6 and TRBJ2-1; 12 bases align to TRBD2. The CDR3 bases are TGTGCCAGCAGCTTGGGACTAGCGGGAGTATGGGAGCAGTTCTTC. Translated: CASSLGLAGVWEQFF.